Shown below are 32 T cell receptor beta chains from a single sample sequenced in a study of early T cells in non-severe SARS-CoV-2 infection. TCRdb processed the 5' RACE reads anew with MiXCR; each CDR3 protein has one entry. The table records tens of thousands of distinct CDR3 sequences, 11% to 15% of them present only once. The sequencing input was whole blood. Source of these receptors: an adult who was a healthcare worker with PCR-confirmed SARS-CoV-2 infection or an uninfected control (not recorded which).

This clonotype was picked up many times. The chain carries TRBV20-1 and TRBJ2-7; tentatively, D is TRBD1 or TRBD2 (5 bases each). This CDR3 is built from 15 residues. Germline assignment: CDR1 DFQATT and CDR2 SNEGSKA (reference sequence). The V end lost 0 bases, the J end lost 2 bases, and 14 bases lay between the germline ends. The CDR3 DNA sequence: TGCAGTGCTAGAGATCTTTCCCAGGGAGCCTACGAGCAGTACTTC. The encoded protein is CSARDLSQGAYEQYF.

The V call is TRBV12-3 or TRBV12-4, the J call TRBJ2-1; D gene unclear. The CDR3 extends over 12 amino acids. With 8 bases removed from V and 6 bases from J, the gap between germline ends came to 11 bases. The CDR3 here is CASSDLFNEQFF. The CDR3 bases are TGTGCCAGCTCGGACCTCTTCAATGAGCAGTTCTTC.

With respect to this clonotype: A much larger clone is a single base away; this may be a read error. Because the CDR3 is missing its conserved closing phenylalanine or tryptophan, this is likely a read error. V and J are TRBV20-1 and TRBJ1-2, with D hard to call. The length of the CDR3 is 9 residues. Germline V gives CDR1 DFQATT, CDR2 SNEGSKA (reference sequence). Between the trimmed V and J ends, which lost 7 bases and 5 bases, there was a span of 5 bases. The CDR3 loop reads CSVIYGYTS. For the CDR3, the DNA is TGCAGTGTAATATATGGCTACACCTCC.

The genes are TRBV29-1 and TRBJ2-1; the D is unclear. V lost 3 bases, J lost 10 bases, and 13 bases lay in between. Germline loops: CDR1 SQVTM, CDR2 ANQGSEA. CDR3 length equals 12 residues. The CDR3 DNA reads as TGCAGCGTTGATGGACCGAGCGTCGAGCAGTTCTTC. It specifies CSVDGPSVEQFF.

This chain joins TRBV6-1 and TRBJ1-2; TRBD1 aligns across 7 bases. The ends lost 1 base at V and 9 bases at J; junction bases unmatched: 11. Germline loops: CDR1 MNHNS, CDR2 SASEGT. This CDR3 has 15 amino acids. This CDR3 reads CASSEGNRGPESYTF. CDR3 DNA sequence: TGTGCCAGCAGTGAAGGTAACAGGGGACCAGAGAGCTACACCTTC.

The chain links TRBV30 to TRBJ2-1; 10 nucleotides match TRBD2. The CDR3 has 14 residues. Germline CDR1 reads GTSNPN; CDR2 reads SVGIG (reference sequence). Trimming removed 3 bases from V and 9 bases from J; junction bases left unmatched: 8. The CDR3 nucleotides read TGTGCCTGGAGCAGCGGGGGGGCCGTGGTTGAGCAGTTCTTC. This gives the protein CAWSSGGAVVEQFF.

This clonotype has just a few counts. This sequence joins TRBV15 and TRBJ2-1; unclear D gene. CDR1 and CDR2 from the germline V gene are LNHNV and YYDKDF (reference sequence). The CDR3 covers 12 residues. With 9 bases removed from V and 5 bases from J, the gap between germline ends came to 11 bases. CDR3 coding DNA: TGTGCCACGCGTGGGCGCGACAATGAGCAGTTCTTC. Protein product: CATRGRDNEQFF.

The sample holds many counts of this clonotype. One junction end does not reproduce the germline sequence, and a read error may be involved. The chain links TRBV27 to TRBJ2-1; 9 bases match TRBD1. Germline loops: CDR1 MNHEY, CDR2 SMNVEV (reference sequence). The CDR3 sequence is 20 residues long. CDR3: CASSSIAEAPGQGFYDEQFF. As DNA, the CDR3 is TGTGCCAGCAGTTCAATCGCCGAAGCTCCGGGACAGGGATTCTACGATGAGCAGTTCTTC.

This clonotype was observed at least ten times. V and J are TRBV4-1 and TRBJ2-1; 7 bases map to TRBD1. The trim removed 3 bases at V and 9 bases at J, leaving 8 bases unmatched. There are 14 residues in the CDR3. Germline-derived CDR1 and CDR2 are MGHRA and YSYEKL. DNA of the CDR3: TGCGCCAGCAGCCAGGGTGACAGGGCGATTGAGCAGTTCTTC. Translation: CASSQGDRAIEQFF.

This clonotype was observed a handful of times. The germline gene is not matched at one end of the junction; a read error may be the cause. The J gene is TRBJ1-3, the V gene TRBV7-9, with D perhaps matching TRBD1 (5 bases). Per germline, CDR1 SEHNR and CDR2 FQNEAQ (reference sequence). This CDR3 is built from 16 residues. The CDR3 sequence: CASSLGFRGSENTIYF. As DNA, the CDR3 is TGTGCCAGCAGCTTAGGCTTCCGGGGGTCTGAAAACACCATATATTTT.

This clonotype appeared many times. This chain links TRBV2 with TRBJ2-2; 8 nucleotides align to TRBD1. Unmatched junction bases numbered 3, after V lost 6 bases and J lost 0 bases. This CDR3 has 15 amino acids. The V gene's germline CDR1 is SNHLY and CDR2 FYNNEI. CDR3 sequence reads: CASRTGQANTGELFF. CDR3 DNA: TGTGCCAGCAGAACGGGACAGGCGAACACCGGGGAGCTGTTTTTT.

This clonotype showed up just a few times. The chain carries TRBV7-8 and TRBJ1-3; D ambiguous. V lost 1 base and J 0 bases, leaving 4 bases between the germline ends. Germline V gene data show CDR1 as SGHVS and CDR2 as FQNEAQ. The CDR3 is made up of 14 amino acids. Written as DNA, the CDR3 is TGTGCCAGCAGCTTAGTTGTCTCTGGAAACACCATATATTTT. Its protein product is CASSLVVSGNTIYF. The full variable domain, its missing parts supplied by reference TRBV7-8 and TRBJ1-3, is GAGVSQSPRYKVAKRGQDVALRCDPISGHVSLFWYQQALGQGPEFLTYFQNEAQLDKSGLPSDRFFAERPEGSVSTLKIQRTQQEDSAVYLCASSLVVSGNTIYFGEGSWLTVV.

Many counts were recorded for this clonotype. CDR3 sequence: CASSGSGQGSTPYEQYF. CDR3 coding DNA: TGTGCCAGCAGTGGCTCGGGACAGGGCTCAACTCCCTACGAGCAGTACTTC. The gene calls are TRBV2 and TRBJ2-7, with 9 bases that match TRBD1. V gave up 4 bases and J gave up 2 bases; unmatched junction bases: 12. CDR1 SNHLY and CDR2 FYNNEI come from the germline V gene. This CDR3 is built from 17 residues.

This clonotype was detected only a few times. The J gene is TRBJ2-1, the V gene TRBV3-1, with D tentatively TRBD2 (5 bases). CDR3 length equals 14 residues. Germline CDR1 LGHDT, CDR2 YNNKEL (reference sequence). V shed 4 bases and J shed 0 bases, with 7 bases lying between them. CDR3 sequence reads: CASSPGSSYNEQFF. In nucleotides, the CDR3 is TGTGCCAGCAGCCCTGGGAGCTCCTACAATGAGCAGTTCTTC.

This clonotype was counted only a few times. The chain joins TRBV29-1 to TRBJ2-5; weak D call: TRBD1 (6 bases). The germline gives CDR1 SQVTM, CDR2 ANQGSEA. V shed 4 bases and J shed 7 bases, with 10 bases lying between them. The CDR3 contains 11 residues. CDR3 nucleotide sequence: TGCAGCGTTGCAGGGGTAGCGACCCAGTACTTC. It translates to CSVAGVATQYF.

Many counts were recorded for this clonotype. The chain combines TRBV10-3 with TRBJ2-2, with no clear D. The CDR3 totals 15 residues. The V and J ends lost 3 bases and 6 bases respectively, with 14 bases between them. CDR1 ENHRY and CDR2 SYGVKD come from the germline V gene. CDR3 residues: CAISDFSSPPGELFF. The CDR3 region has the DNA TGTGCCATCAGTGATTTCAGTAGTCCCCCCGGGGAGCTGTTTTTT.

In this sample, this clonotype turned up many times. This CDR3 reads CASGRGLDNSPLHF. Written as DNA, the CDR3 is TGCGCCAGCGGCCGAGGGCTTGATAATTCACCCCTCCACTTT. The chain carries TRBV5-1 and TRBJ1-6; no firm D call. The CDR3 covers 14 residues. Germline-derived CDR1 and CDR2 are SGHRS and YFSETQ. V was shortened by 7 bases and J by 5 bases, with 13 bases between the two germline ends.

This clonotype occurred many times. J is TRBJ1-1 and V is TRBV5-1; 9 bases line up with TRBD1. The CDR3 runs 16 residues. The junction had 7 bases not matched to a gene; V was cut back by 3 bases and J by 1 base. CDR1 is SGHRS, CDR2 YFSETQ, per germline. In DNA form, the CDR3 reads TGCGCCAGCAGCTCCCGGACAGGGGTGACGAACACTGAAGCTTTCTTT. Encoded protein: CASSSRTGVTNTEAFF.

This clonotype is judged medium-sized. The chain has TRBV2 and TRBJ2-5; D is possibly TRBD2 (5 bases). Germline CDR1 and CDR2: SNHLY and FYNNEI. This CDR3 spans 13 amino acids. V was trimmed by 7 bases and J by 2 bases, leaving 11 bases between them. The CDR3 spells CASTRDWQETQYF. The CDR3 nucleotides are TGTGCCAGCACCCGGGATTGGCAAGAGACCCAGTACTTC.

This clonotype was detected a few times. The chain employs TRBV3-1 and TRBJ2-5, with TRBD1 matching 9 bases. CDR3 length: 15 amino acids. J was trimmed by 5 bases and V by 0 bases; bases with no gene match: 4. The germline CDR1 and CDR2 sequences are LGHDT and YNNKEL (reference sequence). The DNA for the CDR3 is TGTGCCAGCAGCCAAGATAACAGGGGGCTTGAGACCCAGTACTTC. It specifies CASSQDNRGLETQYF.

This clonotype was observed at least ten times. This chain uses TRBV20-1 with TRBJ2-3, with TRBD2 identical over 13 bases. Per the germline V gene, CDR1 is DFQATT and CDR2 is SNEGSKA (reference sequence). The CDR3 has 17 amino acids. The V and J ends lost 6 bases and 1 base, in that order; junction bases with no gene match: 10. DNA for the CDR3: TGCAGTGCGAGAAAAGGACTAGCGGGAGAGGGCACAGATACGCAGTATTTT. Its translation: CSARKGLAGEGTDTQYF.

CDR3 sequence: CASSPQGSQPQHF. The DNA for the CDR3 is TGTGCCAGCAGCCCGCAGGGGAGTCAGCCCCAGCATTTT. The J gene is TRBJ1-5, the V gene TRBV13; a weak D match, TRBD1 (6 bases). CDR3 length: 13 residues. Germline-derived CDR1 and CDR2 are PRHDT and FYEKMQ (reference sequence). V was shortened by 5 bases and J by 6 bases, with 11 bases between the two germline ends. Drawing the rest from reference TRBV13 and TRBJ1-5, the complete variable domain is AAGVIQSPRHLIKEKRETATLKCYPIPRHDTVYWYQQGPGQDPQFLISFYEKMQSDKGSIPDRFSAQQFSDYHSELNMSSLELGDSALYFCASSPQGSQPQHFGDGTRLSIL.

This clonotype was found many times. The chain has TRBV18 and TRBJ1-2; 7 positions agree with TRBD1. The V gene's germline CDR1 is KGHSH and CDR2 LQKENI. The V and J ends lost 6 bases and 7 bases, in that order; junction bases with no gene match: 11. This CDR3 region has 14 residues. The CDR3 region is CASSPTGIPAGYTF. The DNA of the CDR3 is TGTGCCAGCTCCCCGACAGGGATTCCCGCTGGCTACACCTTC.

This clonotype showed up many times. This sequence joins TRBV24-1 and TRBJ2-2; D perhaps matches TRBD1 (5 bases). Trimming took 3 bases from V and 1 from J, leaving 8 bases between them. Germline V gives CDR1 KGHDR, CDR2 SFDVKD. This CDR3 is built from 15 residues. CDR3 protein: CATSDLGQNTGELFF. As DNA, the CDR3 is TGTGCCACCAGTGATCTCGGACAGAACACCGGGGAGCTGTTTTTT.

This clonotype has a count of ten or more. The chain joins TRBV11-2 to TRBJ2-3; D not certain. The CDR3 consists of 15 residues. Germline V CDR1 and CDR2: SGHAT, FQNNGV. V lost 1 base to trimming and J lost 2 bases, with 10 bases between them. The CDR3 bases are TGTGCCAGCAGCTTAGGGGCCACCCTCACAGATACGCAGTATTTT. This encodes CASSLGATLTDTQYF.

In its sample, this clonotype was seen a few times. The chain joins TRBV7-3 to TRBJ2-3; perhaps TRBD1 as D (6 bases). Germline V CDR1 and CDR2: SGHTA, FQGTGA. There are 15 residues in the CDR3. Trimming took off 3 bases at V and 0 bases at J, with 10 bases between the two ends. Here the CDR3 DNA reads TGTGCCAGCAGCTTCCAGGGGATGAGCACAGATACGCAGTATTTT. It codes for CASSFQGMSTDTQYF.

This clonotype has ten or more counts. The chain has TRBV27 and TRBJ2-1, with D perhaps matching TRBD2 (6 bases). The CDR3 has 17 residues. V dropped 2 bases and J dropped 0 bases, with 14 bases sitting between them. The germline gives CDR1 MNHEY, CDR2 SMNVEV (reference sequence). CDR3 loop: CASSLTGTESSYNEQFF. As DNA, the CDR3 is TGTGCCAGCAGTTTAACCGGGACTGAGAGCTCCTACAATGAGCAGTTCTTC.

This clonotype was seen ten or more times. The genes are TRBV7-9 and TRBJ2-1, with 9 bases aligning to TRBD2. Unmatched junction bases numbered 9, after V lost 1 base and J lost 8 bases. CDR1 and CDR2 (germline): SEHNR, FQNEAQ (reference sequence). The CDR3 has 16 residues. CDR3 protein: CASSLGSAGGVHEQFF. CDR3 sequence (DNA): TGTGCCAGCAGCTTAGGATCGGCGGGAGGGGTGCATGAGCAGTTCTTC.

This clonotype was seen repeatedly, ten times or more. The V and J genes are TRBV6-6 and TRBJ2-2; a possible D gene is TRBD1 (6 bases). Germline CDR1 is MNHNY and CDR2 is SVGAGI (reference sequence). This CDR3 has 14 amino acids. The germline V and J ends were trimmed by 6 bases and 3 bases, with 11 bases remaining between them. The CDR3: CASSPRQDTGELFF. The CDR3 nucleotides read TGTGCCAGCAGCCCTAGACAGGACACCGGGGAGCTGTTTTTT.

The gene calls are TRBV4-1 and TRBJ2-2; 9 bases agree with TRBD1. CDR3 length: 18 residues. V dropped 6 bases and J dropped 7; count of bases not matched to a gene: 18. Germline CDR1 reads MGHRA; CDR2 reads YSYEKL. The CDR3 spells CASRAPPRDRDLNGELFF. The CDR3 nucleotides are TGCGCCAGCAGGGCCCCTCCCCGGGACAGGGACCTAAACGGGGAGCTGTTTTTT.

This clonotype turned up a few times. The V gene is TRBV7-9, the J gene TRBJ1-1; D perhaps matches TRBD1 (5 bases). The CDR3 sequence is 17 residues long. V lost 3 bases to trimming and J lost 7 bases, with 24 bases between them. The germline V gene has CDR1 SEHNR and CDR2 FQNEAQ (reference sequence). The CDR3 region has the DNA TGTGCCAGCAGCTTCCTGAAGTGGCAGGGCCTGTCCCATGAAGCTTTCTTT. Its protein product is CASSFLKWQGLSHEAFF.

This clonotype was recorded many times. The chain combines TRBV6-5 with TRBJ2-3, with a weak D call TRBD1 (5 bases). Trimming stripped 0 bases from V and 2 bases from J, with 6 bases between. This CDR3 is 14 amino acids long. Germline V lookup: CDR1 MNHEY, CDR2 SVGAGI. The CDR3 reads CASSYSGPTDTQYF. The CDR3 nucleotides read TGTGCCAGCAGTTACTCGGGGCCCACAGATACGCAGTATTTT.